This is a list of T cell receptor beta chains from one sample in a study of cytomegalovirus exposure and HLA in healthy donors. Sequencing was performed with immunoSEQ multiplex PCR; in TCRdb, only in-frame clones are kept and a portion is missing. The sample includes 150,000 to 200,000 clones, 81% of them seen just once. Source material: PBMCs. The source is a woman aged 18-29 years in good health and CMV-seropositive. CDR3s include the opening cysteine and the closing phenylalanine or tryptophan. A D gene is named only where the DNA matches it firmly. For some rows the clone size is stated as once, few or many, or as a class when expanded; others skip it.

TRBV28	once	15	TRBD1	TRBJ2-5	CASSFRDRGIETQYF	TGTGCCAGCAGTTTCCGGGACAGGGGTATAGAGACCCAGTACTTC
TRBV21-1	.	16	.	TRBJ2-1	CASSKTMGLAGDEQFF	TGTGCCAGCAGCAAAACCATGGGACTCGCAGGCGATGAGCAGTTCTTC
TRBV6-1	.	14	TRBD1	TRBJ2-7	CASSFTRDSYEQYF	TGTGCCAGCAGCTTCACCCGGGACAGCTACGAGCAGTACTTC
TRBV7-2	once	17	TRBD2	TRBJ2-3	CASSSPRLAGGSYTQYF	TGTGCCAGCAGCTCGCCCCGCTTAGCGGGGGGGAGCTATACGCAGTATTTT
TRBV30	.	13	.	TRBJ1-4	CAWRGGPNEKLFF	TGTGCCTGGAGGGGAGGCCCTAATGAGAAACTGTTTTTT
TRBV29-1	few	14	TRBD1	TRBJ2-7	CSARDRSLSYEQYF	TGCAGCGCAAGGGACAGGTCGCTTTCTTACGAGCAGTACTTC
TRBV5-6	.	13	.	TRBJ1-5	CASSLTRGGPQHF	TGTGCCAGCAGCTTAACCCGGGGGGGGCCCCAGCATTTT
TRBV15	.	11	.	TRBJ1-2	CATRDRGGWTF	TGTGCCACCAGAGACCGCGGGGGATGGACCTTC
TRBV28	.	14	TRBD1	TRBJ1-6	CASSPGQGLSPLHF	TGTGCCAGCAGTCCGGGACAGGGGCTTTCACCCCTCCACTTT
TRBV6-1	.	15	TRBD1	TRBJ2-3	CASSDGTGGADTQYF	TGTGCCAGCAGTGACGGGACAGGGGGCGCAGATACGCAGTATTTT
TRBV7-8	.	13	.	TRBJ2-3	CASSLPRGTSHYF	TGTGCCAGCAGCTTACCCCGGGGAACCTCGCATTATTTT
TRBV6-5	.	15	.	TRBJ2-1	CASSYVGGPYNEQFF	TGTGCCAGCAGTTACGTGGGCGGGCCTTACAATGAGCAGTTCTTC
TRBV21-1	.	15	.	TRBJ2-1	CASSKALQGPNEQFF	TGTGCCAGCAGCAAAGCGCTCCAGGGGCCAAATGAGCAGTTCTTC
TRBV18	.	18	TRBD1	TRBJ2-5	CASSTGDRNRPYQETQYF	TGTGCCAGCTCAACAGGGGACAGAAACCGACCGTACCAAGAGACCCAGTACTTC
TRBV7-9	.	15	TRBD1	TRBJ1-1	CASSSHRGMNTEAFF	TGTGCCAGCAGCTCCCACAGGGGGATGAACACTGAAGCTTTCTTT
TRBV9	.	15	.	TRBJ1-3	CASSVDELAGNTIYF	TGTGCCAGCAGCGTTGACGAGCTAGCCGGAAACACCATATATTTT
TRBV11-3	.	15	TRBD2	TRBJ2-1	CASSLRRGGRYEQFF	TGTGCCAGCAGCTTAAGGCGGGGGGGCCGGTATGAGCAGTTCTTC
TRBV6-5	.	15	TRBD1	TRBJ1-6	CASSYGTGEDSPLHF	TGTGCCAGCAGTTACGGGACAGGGGAGGATTCACCCCTCCACTTT